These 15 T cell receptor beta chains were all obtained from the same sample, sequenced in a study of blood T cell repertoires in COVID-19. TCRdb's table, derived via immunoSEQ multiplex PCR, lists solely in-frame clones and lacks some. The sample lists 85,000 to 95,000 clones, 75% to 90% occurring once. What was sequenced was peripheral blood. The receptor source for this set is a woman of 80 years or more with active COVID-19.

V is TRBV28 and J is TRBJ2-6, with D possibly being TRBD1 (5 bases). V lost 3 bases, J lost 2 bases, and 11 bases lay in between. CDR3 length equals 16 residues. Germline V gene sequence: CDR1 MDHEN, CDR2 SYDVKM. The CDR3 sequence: CASSFVPGTGANVLTF. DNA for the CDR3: TGTGCCAGCAGTTTTGTTCCAGGGACTGGGGCCAACGTCCTGACTTTC.

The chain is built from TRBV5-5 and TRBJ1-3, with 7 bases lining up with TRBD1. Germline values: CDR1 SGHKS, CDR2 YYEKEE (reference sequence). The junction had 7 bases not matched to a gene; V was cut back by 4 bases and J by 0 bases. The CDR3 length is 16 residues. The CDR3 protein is CASSLKGTVSGNTIYF. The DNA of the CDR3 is TGTGCCAGCAGCCTCAAAGGGACAGTCTCTGGAAACACCATATATTTT.

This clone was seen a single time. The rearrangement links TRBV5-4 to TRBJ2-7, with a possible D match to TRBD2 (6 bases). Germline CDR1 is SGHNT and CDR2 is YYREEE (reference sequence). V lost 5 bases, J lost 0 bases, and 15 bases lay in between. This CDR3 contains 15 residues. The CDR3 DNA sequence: TGTGCCAGCAGTCCCGGGGGACGGGGCTCCTACGAGCAGTACTTC. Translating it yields CASSPGGRGSYEQYF. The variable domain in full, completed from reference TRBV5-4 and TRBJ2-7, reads ETGVTQSPTHLIKTRGQQVTLRCSSQSGHNTVSWYQQALGQGPQFIFQYYREEENGRGNFPPRFSGLQFPNYSSELNVNALELDDSALYLCASSPGGRGSYEQYFGPGTRLTVT.

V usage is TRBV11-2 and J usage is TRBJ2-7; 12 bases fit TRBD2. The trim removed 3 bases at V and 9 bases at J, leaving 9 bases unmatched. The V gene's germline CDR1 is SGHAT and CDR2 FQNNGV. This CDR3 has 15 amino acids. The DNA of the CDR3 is TGTGCCAGCAGCTTCACGACTAGCGGGAGTGATGGGCAGTACTTC. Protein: CASSFTTSGSDGQYF.

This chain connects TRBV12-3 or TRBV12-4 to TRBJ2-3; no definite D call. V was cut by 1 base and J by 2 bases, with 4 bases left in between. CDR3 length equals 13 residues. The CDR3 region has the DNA TGTGCCAGCAGTTTAGGCTACACAGATACGCAGTATTTT. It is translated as CASSLGYTDTQYF.

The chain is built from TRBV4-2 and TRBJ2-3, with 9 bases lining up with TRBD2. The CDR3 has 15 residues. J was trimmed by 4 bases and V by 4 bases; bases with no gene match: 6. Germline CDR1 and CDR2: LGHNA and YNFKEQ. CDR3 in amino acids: CASSPGRGGADTQYF. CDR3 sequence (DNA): TGTGCCAGCAGCCCCGGGCGGGGGGGGGCAGATACGCAGTATTTT.

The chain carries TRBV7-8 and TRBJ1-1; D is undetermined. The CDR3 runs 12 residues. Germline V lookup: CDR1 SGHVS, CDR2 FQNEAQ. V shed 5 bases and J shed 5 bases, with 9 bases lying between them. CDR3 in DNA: TGTGCCAGCAGCGATCTGAGGACTGAAGCTTTCTTT. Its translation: CASSDLRTEAFF.

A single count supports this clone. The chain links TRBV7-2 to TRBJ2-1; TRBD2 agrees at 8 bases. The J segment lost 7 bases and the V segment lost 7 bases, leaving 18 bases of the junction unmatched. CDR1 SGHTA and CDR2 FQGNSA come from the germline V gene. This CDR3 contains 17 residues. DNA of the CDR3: TGTGCCAGCACCATCCTCCCGGGACTAGGTGTATTAAATGAGCAGTTCTTC. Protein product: CASTILPGLGVLNEQFF.

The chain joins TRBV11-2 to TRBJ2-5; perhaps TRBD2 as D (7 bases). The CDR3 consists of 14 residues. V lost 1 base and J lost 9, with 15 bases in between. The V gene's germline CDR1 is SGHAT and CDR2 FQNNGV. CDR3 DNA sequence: TGTGCCAGCAGCTTAGGGGGAGGGGGGAGACCCCAGTACTTC. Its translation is CASSLGGGGRPQYF.

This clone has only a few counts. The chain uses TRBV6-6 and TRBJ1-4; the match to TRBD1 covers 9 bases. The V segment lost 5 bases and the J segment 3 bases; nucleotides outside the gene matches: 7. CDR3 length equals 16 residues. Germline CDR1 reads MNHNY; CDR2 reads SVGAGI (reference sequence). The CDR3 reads CASSPNRGRSNEKLFF. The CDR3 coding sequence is TGTGCCAGCAGTCCTAACAGGGGGCGGTCTAATGAAAAACTGTTTTTT.

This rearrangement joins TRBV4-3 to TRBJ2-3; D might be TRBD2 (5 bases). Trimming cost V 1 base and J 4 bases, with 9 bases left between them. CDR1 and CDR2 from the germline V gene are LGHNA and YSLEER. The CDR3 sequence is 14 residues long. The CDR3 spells CASSQVRGPDTQYF. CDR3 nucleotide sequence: TGCGCCAGCAGCCAAGTGAGAGGGCCAGATACGCAGTATTTT.

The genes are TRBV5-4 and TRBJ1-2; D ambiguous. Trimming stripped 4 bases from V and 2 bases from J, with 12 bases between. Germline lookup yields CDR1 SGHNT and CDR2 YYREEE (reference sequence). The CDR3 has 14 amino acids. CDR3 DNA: TGTGCCAGCAGCCCTGTGGGCCTAAACTATGGCTACACCTTC. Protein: CASSPVGLNYGYTF.

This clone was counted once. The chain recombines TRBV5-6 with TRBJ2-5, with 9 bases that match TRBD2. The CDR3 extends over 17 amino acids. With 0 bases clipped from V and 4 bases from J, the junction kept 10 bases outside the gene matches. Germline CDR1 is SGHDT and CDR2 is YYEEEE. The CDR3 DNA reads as TGTGCCAGCAGCTTGGCGTTAGCGGGAGCGGGTAGAGAGACCCAGTACTTC. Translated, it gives CASSLALAGAGRETQYF.

The CDR3 DNA sequence: TGTGCCAGCAGCTTCGAGGGACTAGCGGGAGGGCCGAGGGCAGAGACCCAGTACTTC. Residues: CASSFEGLAGGPRAETQYF. V gene TRBV5-4 combines with J gene TRBJ2-5; 16 nucleotides match TRBD2. Trimming at V came to 2 bases and at J to 4 bases, leaving 11 bases not matched to a gene. The length of the CDR3 is 19 residues. Germline V gene data show CDR1 as SGHNT and CDR2 as YYREEE (reference sequence).

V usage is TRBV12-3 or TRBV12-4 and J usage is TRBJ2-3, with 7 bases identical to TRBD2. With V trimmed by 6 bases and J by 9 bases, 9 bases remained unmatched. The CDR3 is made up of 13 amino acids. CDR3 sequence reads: CASSSGLGGTQYF. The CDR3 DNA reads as TGTGCCAGCAGCTCGGGACTCGGGGGGACGCAGTATTTT.